This T cell receptor beta chain was identified during a study of blood T cell repertoires in COVID-19. Study-wide background: PBMCs, B-cell-depleted T cells, or T cells provided the cDNA or gDNA that made up the material.

The study drew participants aged about 18 to 89 years from roughly 25 US areas. Two consecutive negative NP/OP PCR tests, clearance, or resolved symptoms defined Cohort 3 recovery. The V gene lost 4 bases and the J gene lost 4 bases, with 9 bases spanning the gap. In germline, CDR1 is SEHNR, CDR2 FQNEAQ (reference sequence). The CDR3 sequence is 13 residues long. As handled by the study authors: Amplifying reference gene primers gave estimates of nucleated cell counts. Sequenced by immunoSEQ multiplex PCR; TCRdb stores in-frame clones only, minus some. Clonal size and the V and J genes are those of that table, whereas D and trimming came from the DNA. Counted here are approximately 210,000 clones, 80% to 90% occurring once; the ten biggest clones make up 7.5% to 10%.

The chain couples TRBV7-9 to TRBJ2-3; D gene ambiguous. The clonotype comes from a woman aged 18-29 years who had recovered from COVID-19. Material: PBMCs or T cells enriched from blood (not recorded which). The CDR3 here is CASSSPWPDTQYF. As DNA, the CDR3 is TGTGCCAGCAGCTCCCCCTGGCCAGATACGCAGTATTTT.